Listed below are T cell receptor beta chains from one sample, sequenced in a study of T cells in Graves' hyperthyroidism and ophthalmopathy. In TCRdb, the multiplex PCR reads were re-called with MiXCR into one record per CDR3 protein. Here the sample spans hundreds of thousands of distinct CDR3 sequences, 16% being singletons. The sequenced material came from blood. The receptors originated from a woman between 18 and 29 years old with Graves' hyperthyroidism. Both conserved end residues are part of each CDR3. A D gene is named only where the DNA matches it firmly. Not all rows give a size; the values are once, few, many and, for expanded clones, a class.

j_gene,abundance,v_gene,d_gene,CDR3aa,CDR3nt
TRBJ2-3,many,TRBV12-3/TRBV12-4,-,CASSRVSDTQYF,TGTGCCAGCAGCCGTGTCTCAGATACGCAGTATTTT
TRBJ1-2,few,TRBV6-5,-,CASSTPWEGYTF,TGTGCCAGCAGTACTCCATGGGAGGGCTACACCTTC
TRBJ1-5,many,TRBV6-1,-,CASSEGPQSNQPQHF,TGTGCCAGCAGTGAAGGGCCACAGAGCAATCAGCCCCAGCATTTT
TRBJ1-2,many,TRBV12-3/TRBV12-4,TRBD1,CASRPSQGAYGYTF,TGTGCCAGCAGACCCTCACAGGGGGCTTATGGCTACACCTTC
TRBJ1-4,many,TRBV30,TRBD1,CAWSARGRTNEKLFF,TGTGCCTGGAGTGCCAGGGGGCGTACTAATGAAAAACTGTTTTTT
TRBJ1-1,-,TRBV5-4,-,CASTQTRRGDKNTEAFF,TGTGCCAGCACCCAGACCCGACGGGGGGATAAGAACACTGAAGCTTTCTTT
TRBJ2-7,-,TRBV10-1,-,CASSESGALSYEQYF,TGCGCCAGCAGTGAGTCGGGGGCCCTCTCCTACGAGCAGTACTTC
TRBJ2-7,many,TRBV20-1,TRBD2,CSAREPGGPSYEQYF,TGCAGTGCTAGAGAACCGGGAGGGCCCTCCTACGAGCAGTACTTC
TRBJ2-7,many,TRBV6-2/TRBV6-3,-,CASRVGAGPMARTYEQYF,TGTGCCAGCAGAGTGGGGGCGGGTCCCATGGCGCGCACCTACGAGCAGTACTTC
TRBJ2-5,-,TRBV20-1,-,CSARDYGGAGTQYF,TGCAGTGCTAGAGATTATGGGGGCGCCGGGACCCAGTACTTC
TRBJ1-5,many,TRBV5-5,TRBD1,CASSLSGTENQPQHF,TGTGCCAGCAGCTTGTCCGGGACAGAGAATCAGCCCCAGCATTTT
TRBJ1-6,few,TRBV29-1,-,CSATVGGLGNSPLHF,TGCAGCGCCACAGTTGGGGGGCTCGGTAATTCACCCCTCCACTTT
TRBJ2-7,many,TRBV20-1,TRBD2,CSAGGDPGLAGDEQYF,TGCAGTGCTGGGGGAGACCCGGGACTAGCGGGCGACGAGCAGTACTTC
TRBJ2-1,many,TRBV12-5,TRBD2,CASGLGTSGLDEQFF,TGTGCTAGTGGTTTGGGGACTAGCGGGTTGGATGAGCAGTTCTTC
TRBJ1-3,few,TRBV6-1,-,CAGRSSGRTRSSGNTIYF,TGTGCCGGACGCTCATCCGGACGGACTAGAAGCTCTGGAAACACCATATATTTT
TRBJ1-3,-,TRBV12-3/TRBV12-4,-,CAVGRDGTGNTIYF,TGTGCTGTCGGAAGAGACGGTACTGGAAACACCATATATTTT
TRBJ1-3,few,TRBV19,TRBD1,CASSALRTGGNTIYF,TGTGCCAGTAGTGCGCTCCGGACAGGTGGAAACACCATATATTTT
TRBJ2-3,-,TRBV29-1,-,CSVETFYNTQYF,TGCAGCGTTGAGACGTTTTACAATACGCAGTATTTT
TRBJ2-7,once,TRBV3-1,TRBD2,CASSPGLAGRPYEQYF,TGTGCCAGCAGCCCCGGACTAGCGGGACGGCCCTACGAGCAGTACTTC
TRBJ2-1,few,TRBV5-1,-,CASSLGISYNEQFF,TGTGCCAGCAGCTTGGGGATTTCTTACAATGAGCAGTTCTTC
TRBJ2-3,-,TRBV5-1,-,CASSLGTWVRTDTQYF,TGCGCCAGCAGCCTTGGAACGTGGGTTAGAACAGATACGCAGTATTTT
TRBJ2-5,-,TRBV5-6,-,CASSLFGRGAGETQYF,TGTGCCAGCAGCTTGTTTGGCAGGGGGGCGGGAGAGACCCAGTACTTC
TRBJ1-5,many,TRBV7-8,-,CASSQKRVQPQHF,TGTGCCAGCAGCCAGAAAAGGGTCCAGCCCCAGCATTTT
TRBJ2-3,-,TRBV6-1,TRBD2,CASTQAGEADTQYF,TGTGCCAGCACTCAAGCGGGGGAGGCAGATACGCAGTATTTT
TRBJ2-5,many,TRBV20-1,-,CSAREGGIQETQYF,TGCAGTGCTAGAGAAGGGGGGATTCAAGAGACCCAGTACTTC
TRBJ2-3,once,TRBV7-9,TRBD2,CASSPRGTSGGGSKDTQYF,TGTGCCAGCAGCCCCCGAGGGACTAGCGGGGGGGGATCGAAAGATACGCAGTATTTT
TRBJ1-4,many,TRBV7-8,TRBD1,CASSPGTGAPPNEKLFF,TGTGCCAGCAGCCCAGGGACAGGGGCTCCCCCGAATGAAAAACTGTTTTTT
TRBJ1-1,-,TRBV20-1,-,CSAPLRTRNTEAFF,TGCAGTGCACCGCTGCGGACGCGGAACACTGAAGCTTTCTTT
TRBJ1-3,few,TRBV7-2,-,CASSLVGGLGNTIYF,TGTGCCAGCAGCTTAGTTGGCGGACTCGGAAACACCATATATTTT
TRBJ2-7,-,TRBV2,TRBD2,CASRLAVYEQYF,TGTGCCAGTAGACTAGCGGTCTACGAGCAGTACTTC
TRBJ2-7,many,TRBV6-1,-,CASSLPPGEQYF,TGTGCCAGCAGTTTACCTCCGGGCGAGCAGTACTTC
TRBJ1-2,-,TRBV20-1,TRBD1,CSAGRQGIEAAYGYTF,TGCAGTGCTGGACGACAGGGCATAGAAGCTGCTTATGGCTACACCTTC
TRBJ2-3,few,TRBV7-8,-,CASTGGGDTQYF,TGTGCCAGCACCGGGGGCGGCGATACGCAGTATTTT
TRBJ1-1,many,TRBV20-1,-,CSARGGQPEAFF,TGCAGTGCTAGAGGAGGACAGCCTGAAGCTTTCTTT
TRBJ2-7,-,TRBV29-1,-,CSVKRGRYEQYF,TGCAGCGTTAAAAGAGGACGGTACGAGCAGTACTTC
TRBJ2-1,-,TRBV25-1,TRBD2,CASSDLAGDEQFF,TGTGCCAGCAGTGACCTAGCGGGCGATGAGCAGTTCTTC
TRBJ1-2,-,TRBV5-1,-,CASSLEPGNYGYTF,TGCGCCAGCAGCTTGGAGCCGGGAAACTATGGCTACACCTTC
TRBJ2-3,-,TRBV4-1,TRBD2,CASSQDGASGGLVDTQYF,TGCGCCAGCAGCCAAGATGGGGCTAGCGGGGGGCTCGTAGATACGCAGTATTTT
TRBJ2-2,-,TRBV4-1,-,CASSQANLAGELFF,TGCGCCAGCAGCCAAGCCAATTTGGCCGGGGAGCTGTTTTTT
TRBJ1-2,-,TRBV12-3/TRBV12-4,TRBD1,CASSSGGLNGYTF,TGTGCCAGCAGCTCAGGGGGCTTAAATGGCTACACCTTC
TRBJ1-6,few,TRBV15,-,CATSRDRQGRAPLHF,TGTGCCACCAGCAGAGATCGGCAGGGTCGCGCACCCCTCCACTTT
TRBJ2-3,many,TRBV7-2,-,CASSLGVGEGTDTQYF,TGTGCCAGCAGCTTAGGGGTTGGGGAAGGTACAGATACGCAGTATTTT
TRBJ2-3,many,TRBV24-1,-,CATSQEGGTDTQYF,TGTGCCACCAGTCAGGAGGGGGGCACAGATACGCAGTATTTT
TRBJ2-7,many,TRBV28,TRBD2,CASSFSGTTYEQYF,TGTGCCAGCAGTTTCTCCGGGACTACATACGAGCAGTACTTC
TRBJ2-7,many,TRBV27,TRBD2,CASSLRSGRVDEQYF,TGTGCCAGCAGCCTCCGTAGCGGGAGGGTGGACGAGCAGTACTTC
TRBJ1-1,once,TRBV20-1,-,CSASRGGTLANTEAFF,TGCAGTGCTTCGAGGGGGGGGACTTTGGCGAACACTGAAGCTTTCTTT
TRBJ1-2,few,TRBV5-5,-,CASSDVVWANYGYTF,TGTGCCAGCAGTGATGTGGTGTGGGCTAACTATGGCTACACCTTC
TRBJ2-7,many,TRBV6-2/TRBV6-3,TRBD1,CASSYSPFADRLNEQYF,TGTGCCAGCAGTTACTCGCCCTTCGCGGACAGGTTAAACGAGCAGTACTTC
TRBJ1-2,many,TRBV5-1,-,CASSPDGGTGYTF,TGCGCCAGCAGCCCGGACGGGGGCACTGGCTACACCTTC